Listed here is a single TCR beta chain. The target antigen is unknown. This specimen belongs to a study of a mutant IDH1 vaccine in newly diagnosed glioma. Broader study findings: There seemed to be no relation between pseudoprogression and changes in top peripheral T cell clonotypes.

Time point reported: week 35, safety follow-up. The investigators gave 300 ug of mutant IDH1 20-mer peptide in each vaccine dose, together with topical imiquimod. V was shortened by 1 base and J by 0 bases, with 7 bases between the two germline ends. This CDR3 contains 14 residues. The V gene's germline CDR1 is SGHTA and CDR2 FQGNSA. Only in-frame clones appear in the TCRdb table, and some are missing; sequencing was by immunoSEQ multiplex PCR. The sample comprises approximately 50,000 clones, less than 80% of which are singletons, and 10% to 15% rests with the top ten. The V call is TRBV7-2, the J call TRBJ2-7; unclear D gene. Sample: PBMCs, taken from a glioma patient whose treatment included an IDH1 peptide vaccine. The TCR sequence derives from a man aged 35 to 55 with glioma. The CDR3: CASSLEASSYEQYV. The CDR3 DNA is TGTGCCAGCAGCTTAGAGGCGAGCTCCTACGAGCAGTACGTC.